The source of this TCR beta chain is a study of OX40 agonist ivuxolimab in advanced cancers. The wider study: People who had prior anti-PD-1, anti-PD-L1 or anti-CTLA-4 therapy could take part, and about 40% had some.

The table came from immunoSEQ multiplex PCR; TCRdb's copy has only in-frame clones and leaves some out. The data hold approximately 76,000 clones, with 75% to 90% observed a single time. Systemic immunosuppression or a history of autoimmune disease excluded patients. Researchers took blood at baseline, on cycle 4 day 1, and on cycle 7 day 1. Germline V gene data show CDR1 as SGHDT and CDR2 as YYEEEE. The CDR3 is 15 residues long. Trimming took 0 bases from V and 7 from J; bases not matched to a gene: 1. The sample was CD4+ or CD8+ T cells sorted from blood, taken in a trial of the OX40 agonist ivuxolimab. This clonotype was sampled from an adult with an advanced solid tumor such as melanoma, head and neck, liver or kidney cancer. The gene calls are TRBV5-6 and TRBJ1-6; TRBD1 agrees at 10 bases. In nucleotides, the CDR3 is TGTGCCAGCAGCTTGGGACAGGGGGCGAATTCACCCCTCCACTTT. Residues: CASSLGQGANSPLHF.